This T cell receptor beta chain appears in the sequencing data of a study of blood T cell repertoires in COVID-19. Overall study context: Acute and convalescent COVID-19 samples came from the United States, Italy and Spain. T cells, B-cell-depleted T cells, or PBMCs supplied cDNA or gDNA.

In the authors' workflow: Estimated nucleated cell counts came from reference gene primer amplification. The table came from immunoSEQ multiplex PCR; TCRdb's copy has only in-frame clones and leaves some out. V and J calls and clone size are as listed in that table; D and trimming were resolved from the DNA. Among around 82,000 clones, 75% to 95% were seen once, and the ten largest hold 6.5% to 8.5%. The V end lost 7 bases, the J end lost 4 bases, and 13 bases lay between the germline ends. The CDR3 spans 14 residues. The germline CDR1 and CDR2 sequences are WNHNN and SYGVQD (reference sequence). The sample consisted of peripheral blood. The source is a human donor in a cohort sampled during active COVID-19. The chain combines TRBV10-1 with TRBJ2-2; no clear D. DNA of the CDR3: TGCGCCAGCACAGGCGCAAGGTCCACCGGGGAGCTGTTTTTT. Its protein is CASTGARSTGELFF.